Below, 24 T cell receptor beta chains from the same sample are listed, as sequenced in a study of cytomegalovirus exposure and HLA in healthy donors. Primers: 60 Vbeta forward and 13 Jbeta reverse. Sequencing was performed with immunoSEQ multiplex PCR; in TCRdb, only in-frame clones are kept and a portion is missing. The sample contains 75,000 to 90,000 clones, around 78% of which appear only once. The sequenced sample consisted of PBMCs. The source is a male donor in good health and CMV-seropositive.

The chain joins TRBV10-2 to TRBJ2-2, with 7 bases lining up with TRBD1. CDR1 is WSHSY, CDR2 SAAADI, per germline. The CDR3 contains 13 residues. V trimming: 5 bases; J trimming: 4 bases; junction bases outside the gene matches: 1. In DNA, the CDR3 is TGCGCCAGCAGTACAGGGGCCACCGGGGAGCTGTTTTTT. Encoded protein: CASSTGATGELFF.

This chain's CDR3 is CAGGRGPTYEQYF. Here the CDR3 DNA reads TGTGCCGGGGGGAGAGGGCCGACCTACGAGCAGTACTTC. The chain has TRBV30 and TRBJ2-7; weak D call: TRBD2 (6 bases). This CDR3 region has 13 residues. V was shortened by 8 bases and J by 2 bases, with 16 bases between the two germline ends. The germline V gene has CDR1 GTSNPN and CDR2 SVGIG (reference sequence).

The chain couples TRBV28 to TRBJ1-5; D gene ambiguous. V gave up 8 bases and J gave up 0 bases, with 11 bases separating them. Germline V CDR1 and CDR2: MDHEN, SYDVKM. The CDR3 loop spans 14 amino acids. The CDR3 DNA sequence: TGTGCCAGCGGCAAAAGCGTTAGCAATCAGCCCCAGCATTTT. Translating gives CASGKSVSNQPQHF.

This chain joins TRBV5-1 and TRBJ1-4, with no clear D. Germline V gene data show CDR1 as SGHRS and CDR2 as YFSETQ. This CDR3 contains 14 residues. V lost 2 bases to trimming and J lost 8 bases, with 13 bases between them. The CDR3 DNA follows: TGCGCCAGCAGCTTCCAATACTCGGGGGAAAAACTGTTTTTT. As protein: CASSFQYSGEKLFF.

This sequence joins TRBV5-1 and TRBJ2-7; 13 bases are a match to TRBD2. Trimming removed 4 bases from V and 4 bases from J; junction bases left unmatched: 5. There are 15 residues in the CDR3. In germline, CDR1 is SGHRS, CDR2 YFSETQ. The CDR3 here is CASSPGLAGTYEQYF. The CDR3 nucleotides read TGCGCCAGCAGCCCGGGACTAGCGGGGACATACGAGCAGTACTTC.

This clone has just a few counts. The V call is TRBV9, the J call TRBJ2-7; a weak D match, TRBD1 (6 bases). V dropped 3 bases and J dropped 2 bases, with 15 bases sitting between them. The germline CDR1 and CDR2 sequences are SGDLS and YYNGEE. The CDR3 has 15 residues. CDR3: CASSEGVGRPYEQYF. CDR3 sequence (DNA): TGTGCCAGCAGCGAGGGGGTCGGCAGGCCCTACGAGCAGTACTTC.

This clone was observed once. This chain connects TRBV5-1 to TRBJ2-7, with TRBD1 as a possible D gene (6 bases). The V end was cut by 0 bases, the J end by 1 base, with 11 bases between. CDR1 is SGHRS and CDR2 is YFSETQ in the germline V gene. CDR3 length: 15 residues. This CDR3 reads CASSLAQGLSYEQYF. The CDR3 DNA follows: TGCGCCAGCAGCTTGGCCCAGGGGTTGTCCTACGAGCAGTACTTC.

The V and J genes are TRBV30 and TRBJ2-7; possibly TRBD2 for D (5 bases). The CDR3 has 12 residues. Germline V gives CDR1 GTSNPN, CDR2 SVGIG (reference sequence). V was cut by 5 bases and J by 2 bases, with 10 bases left in between. The CDR3 sequence is CAWSGFTYEQYF. CDR3 coding DNA: TGTGCCTGGTCGGGATTTACCTACGAGCAGTACTTC.

This chain joins TRBV2 and TRBJ2-7; TRBD2 is a possible D gene (7 bases). The CDR3 totals 13 residues. Germline lookup yields CDR1 SNHLY and CDR2 FYNNEI. Trimming took 6 bases from V and 6 from J, leaving 15 bases between them. CDR3 protein: CASRGRGECEQYF. The CDR3, as DNA: TGTGCCAGCAGGGGGAGGGGGGAGTGCGAGCAGTACTTC. Using reference TRBV2 and TRBJ2-7 for the parts outside the CDR3, the full variable domain is EPEVTQTPSHQVTQMGQEVILRCVPISNHLYFYWYRQILGQKVEFLVSFYNNEISEKSEIFDDQFSVERPDGSNFTLKIRSTKLEDSAMYFCASRGRGECEQYFGPGTRLTVT.

This clone was found once. V gene TRBV28 combines with J gene TRBJ1-2; 8 bases align to TRBD1. V shed 6 bases, J shed 4 bases, and the junction held 7 bases outside the gene matches. The length of the CDR3 is 14 residues. The V gene's germline CDR1 is MDHEN and CDR2 SYDVKM. CDR3 nucleotide sequence: TGTGCCAGCAGATATAGGACAGGGCCCTATGGCTACACCTTC. This sequence encodes CASRYRTGPYGYTF.

This rearrangement joins TRBV28 to TRBJ2-7; TRBD1 might be the D (6 bases). Trimming pared 6 bases from V and 2 bases from J, leaving 17 bases between. The CDR3 is 15 residues long. The germline V gene encodes CDR1 MDHEN and CDR2 SYDVKM. The CDR3 region has the DNA TGTGCCAGCAGCCGTCCCGGGACACTCGCCTACGAGCAGTACTTC. It specifies CASSRPGTLAYEQYF.

The chain joins TRBV27 to TRBJ2-5; a weak D match, TRBD2 (5 bases). Germline V gene sequence: CDR1 MNHEY, CDR2 SMNVEV (reference sequence). V lost 0 bases to trimming and J lost 2 bases, with 10 bases between them. The CDR3 extends over 15 amino acids. The CDR3 coding sequence is TGTGCCAGCAGTTTATCTCCGGGATTACAAGAGACCCAGTACTTC. Amino acid sequence: CASSLSPGLQETQYF.

This chain connects TRBV5-1 to TRBJ2-4, with D possibly being TRBD1 (5 bases). Germline lookup yields CDR1 SGHRS and CDR2 YFSETQ. The V and J ends lost 3 bases and 6 bases respectively, with 7 bases between them. The CDR3 runs 12 residues. The CDR3 loop is CASSSDRNIQYF. In nucleotides, the CDR3 is TGCGCCAGCAGCTCAGACAGAAACATTCAGTACTTC.

The sample holds many counts of this clone. CDR3 amino acids: CASSQTSNTEAFF. The CDR3 nucleotides read TGCGCCAGCAGTCAGACTTCGAACACTGAAGCTTTCTTT. The chain carries TRBV4-3 and TRBJ1-1; D unclear. From germline, CDR1 is LGHNA and CDR2 YSLEER. CDR3 size: 13 residues. Trimming stripped 6 bases from V and 1 base from J, with 9 bases between.

The chain uses TRBV9 and TRBJ2-3; 8 nucleotides line up with TRBD1. J lost 5 bases, V lost 2 bases, and 7 bases had no gene match. The CDR3 runs 15 residues. Looked up from germline, CDR1 is SGDLS and CDR2 is YYNGEE. This chain's CDR3 is CASSVTGDERDTQYF. The CDR3 DNA is TGTGCCAGCAGCGTGACAGGGGATGAAAGAGATACGCAGTATTTT.

V gene TRBV11-3 combines with J gene TRBJ2-2, with TRBD1 identical over 10 bases. V lost 6 bases, J lost 3 bases, and 4 bases stayed unmatched. The CDR3 runs to 15 residues. Germline V lookup: CDR1 SGHNT, CDR2 YENEEA. CDR3 DNA: TGTGCCAGCAGGTCGGGACAGGGGCACACCGGGGAGCTGTTTTTT. Residues: CASRSGQGHTGELFF.

The V and J genes are TRBV7-9 and TRBJ1-1; D possibly corresponds to TRBD1 (5 bases). CDR1 is SEHNR and CDR2 is FQNEAQ in the germline V gene (reference sequence). V was clipped by 6 bases and J by 0 bases, with 14 bases between them. The CDR3 length is 15 residues. The CDR3 nucleotides are TGTGCCAGCAGGCCTCGTGGGGCCCTGAACACTGAAGCTTTCTTT. Residues: CASRPRGALNTEAFF.

The J gene is TRBJ1-1, the V gene TRBV2; TRBD1 might be the D (6 bases). The CDR3 is made up of 16 amino acids. The germline V gene has CDR1 SNHLY and CDR2 FYNNEI. Trimming pared 9 bases from V and 7 bases from J, leaving 27 bases between. CDR3 protein: CASEGGRQRGIGEAFF. The CDR3 bases are TGTGCCAGTGAGGGCGGGCGACAGAGGGGGATAGGTGAAGCTTTCTTT.

The gene calls are TRBV5-6 and TRBJ1-4, with D perhaps matching TRBD1 (5 bases). Trimming stripped 7 bases from V and 0 bases from J, with 13 bases between. Per the germline V gene, CDR1 is SGHDT and CDR2 is YYEEEE. The CDR3 is made up of 15 amino acids. The CDR3 DNA is TGTGCCAGCGGCCCTGTGACAGCAACTAATGAAAAACTGTTTTTT. Translated: CASGPVTATNEKLFF.

The chain recombines TRBV29-1 with TRBJ2-5, with 9 nucleotides matching TRBD1. The V gene end was trimmed by 0 bases and the J gene end by 1 base; junction bases not matched to a gene: 9. This CDR3 is 17 amino acids long. Germline assignment: CDR1 SQVTM and CDR2 ANQGSEA. In DNA, the CDR3 is TGCAGCGTTGAAGATCGAGGGACAGGGTGGTTCCAAGAGACCCAGTACTTC. Translating gives CSVEDRGTGWFQETQYF.

This clone turned up a few times. V is TRBV5-4 and J is TRBJ2-1; TRBD2 aligns across 8 bases. Germline V gene data show CDR1 as SGHNT and CDR2 as YYREEE (reference sequence). Losses at the gene ends were 0 bases for V and 8 bases for J; bases not matched to a gene: 7. The CDR3 runs to 15 residues. The CDR3 protein is CASSLESGSSDEQFF. In nucleotides, the CDR3 is TGTGCCAGCAGCTTGGAGAGCGGGAGTTCCGATGAGCAGTTCTTC.

The chain uses TRBV10-2 and TRBJ2-7, with 9 bases fitting TRBD1. Germline lookup yields CDR1 WSHSY and CDR2 SAAADI. With V trimmed by 3 bases and J by 2 bases, 17 bases remained unmatched. There are 19 residues in the CDR3. CDR3 sequence (DNA): TGCGCCAGCAGTGAAAGGTCTTACTTCTCGGGACAGGGAACCTACGAGCAGTACTTC. Its protein is CASSERSYFSGQGTYEQYF.

In regard to this clone: Other DNA sequences in the same sample also yield this CDR3. The rearrangement links TRBV19 to TRBJ1-1; no clear D gene. The germline V and J ends were trimmed by 0 bases and 5 bases, with 13 bases remaining between them. The CDR3 extends over 15 amino acids. Germline V gives CDR1 LNHDA, CDR2 SQIVND (reference sequence). This CDR3 is CASSIDSGRRTEAFF. The DNA of the CDR3 is TGTGCCAGTAGTATAGATAGTGGGCGGAGGACTGAAGCTTTCTTT.

CDR3: CASRRTSGGVMGGGQFF. DNA for the CDR3: TGTGCCAGCAGACGAACTAGCGGGGGGGTCATGGGAGGGGGGCAGTTCTTC. The chain couples TRBV2 to TRBJ2-1, with 13 bases identical to TRBD2. CDR1 is SNHLY, CDR2 FYNNEI, per germline. This CDR3 has 17 amino acids. With 6 bases clipped from V and 12 bases from J, the junction kept 17 bases outside the gene matches.